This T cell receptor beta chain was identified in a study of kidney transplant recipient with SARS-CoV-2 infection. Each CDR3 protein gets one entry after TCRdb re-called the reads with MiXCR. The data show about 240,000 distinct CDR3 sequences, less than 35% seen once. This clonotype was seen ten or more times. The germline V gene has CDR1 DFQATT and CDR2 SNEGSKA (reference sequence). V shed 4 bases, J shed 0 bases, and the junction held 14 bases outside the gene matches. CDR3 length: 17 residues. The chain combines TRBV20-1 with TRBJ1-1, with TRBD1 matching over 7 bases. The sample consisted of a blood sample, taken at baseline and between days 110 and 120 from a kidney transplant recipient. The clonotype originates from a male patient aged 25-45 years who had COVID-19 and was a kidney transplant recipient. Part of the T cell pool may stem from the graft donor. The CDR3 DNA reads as TGCAGTGCTACCCGGCGAGGGGACAGCCCTATGAACACTGAAGCTTTCTTT. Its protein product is CSATRRGDSPMNTEAFF.